Below, 18 T cell receptor beta chains from the same sample are listed, as sequenced in a study of blood T cells in healthy people across ages. The use of a sample-barcoded 5' primer and a J-beta primer mix characterized a second PCR of about 7 to 12 cycles. Each CDR3 protein gets one entry after TCRdb re-called the 5' RACE reads with MiXCR. This sample has over 700,000 distinct CDR3 sequences, with around 25% found just once. The same specimen was also included in a second study, on T cells of mothers and their children.

The sequencing input was blood. These receptors were obtained from a boy between 10 and 17 years old in good health.

V and J are TRBV6-5 and TRBJ2-5; no firm D call. The CDR3 runs to 15 residues. V gave up 0 bases and J gave up 5 bases, with 13 bases separating them. CDR1 and CDR2 from the germline V gene are MNHEY and SVGAGI. The CDR3 protein is CASSYSSLEMETQYF. The CDR3 coding sequence is TGTGCCAGCAGTTACTCGAGCTTGGAGATGGAGACCCAGTACTTC.

This clonotype occurred a few times. V usage is TRBV15 and J usage is TRBJ2-7; 10 bases align to TRBD2. The J call may be in error: the DNA end matches TRBJ2-1 better. Per the germline V gene, CDR1 is LNHNV and CDR2 is YYDKDF (reference sequence). The CDR3 sequence is 15 residues long. CDR3 protein: CATSRVAGGPNEQFF. The CDR3 region has the DNA TGTGCCACCAGCAGAGTAGCGGGAGGACCCAATGAGCAGTTCTTC.

V usage is TRBV29-1 and J usage is TRBJ2-3; 7 bases are shared with TRBD1. With V trimmed by 6 bases and J by 2 bases, 8 bases remained unmatched. The CDR3 extends over 14 amino acids. The germline gives CDR1 SQVTM, CDR2 ANQGSEA. This CDR3 reads CSVPRDSLTDTQYF. CDR3 sequence (DNA): TGCAGCGTCCCTCGGGACAGCCTCACAGATACGCAGTATTTT.

The genes are TRBV10-3 and TRBJ2-1; weak D call: TRBD1 (6 bases). In germline, CDR1 is ENHRY, CDR2 SYGVKD. The V and J ends lost 0 bases and 3 bases respectively, with 15 bases between them. The CDR3 spans 17 residues. The CDR3 DNA reads TGTGCCATCAGTGAGTCAGTAGGGAAACAGGGCTACAATGAGCAGTTCTTC. This translates into CAISESVGKQGYNEQFF.

This clonotype came up many times. This chain connects TRBV15 to TRBJ2-1, with a tentative D call TRBD2 (5 bases). Germline CDR1 reads LNHNV; CDR2 reads YYDKDF (reference sequence). The CDR3 is made up of 13 amino acids. Deletions cut 5 bases from V and 3 bases from J, with 8 bases between. Here the CDR3 DNA reads TGTGCCACCAGCCCTCGGGGCTACAATGAGCAGTTCTTC. Its protein is CATSPRGYNEQFF.

The gene calls are TRBV29-1 and TRBJ2-5, with unresolved D. TRBJ2-7 matches the DNA end more closely, so the J call is doubtful. The CDR3 runs to 11 residues. Per the germline V gene, CDR1 is SQVTM and CDR2 is ANQGSEA. In DNA form, the CDR3 reads TGCAGCGTTGGTGCATCCTACGAGCAGTACTTC. Translated: CSVGASYEQYF.

The V call is TRBV9, the J call TRBJ2-7, with 11 bases that match TRBD1. The CDR3 is made up of 15 amino acids. V lost 4 bases, J lost 3 bases, and 6 bases stayed unmatched. Germline V gene sequence: CDR1 SGDLS, CDR2 YYNGEE. The CDR3 nucleotides are TGTGCCAGCAGCCCCCTGGACAGGGGGCTCTACGAGCAGTACTTC. It encodes CASSPLDRGLYEQYF.

This sequence joins TRBV10-3 and TRBJ2-5, with 12 bases aligning to TRBD2. Gene TRBJ2-1 matches the end of the DNA better, so the J call may be wrong. This CDR3 region has 15 residues. Germline V CDR1 and CDR2: ENHRY, SYGVKD. CDR3 loop: CAISAGGLAGNEQFF. The CDR3 coding sequence is TGTGCCATCAGTGCAGGAGGACTAGCGGGAAATGAGCAGTTCTTC.

J is TRBJ2-5 and V is TRBV5-6; D ambiguous. Germline CDR1 is SGHDT and CDR2 is YYEEEE. The V and J ends lost 4 bases and 11 bases respectively, with 15 bases between them. There are 12 residues in the CDR3. The CDR3 DNA follows: TGTGCCAGCAGCGAGACTTGGAAGGAGCAGTACTTC. Translating gives CASSETWKEQYF.

This clonotype was detected only a few times. The chain joins TRBV2 to TRBJ2-3; 9 bases match TRBD1. CDR1 and CDR2 from the germline V gene are SNHLY and FYNNEI. This CDR3 is 16 amino acids long. Trimming removed 11 bases from V and 2 bases from J; junction bases left unmatched: 14. CDR3 DNA sequence: TGTGCCGCCAATTCAGAAGGACAGGGGATCACAGATACGCAGTATTTT. Its protein is CAANSEGQGITDTQYF.

The V and J genes are TRBV2 and TRBJ1-1; D is unclear. V shed 4 bases and J shed 4 bases, with 16 bases lying between them. The germline gives CDR1 SNHLY, CDR2 FYNNEI. The CDR3 totals 15 residues. The CDR3 loop reads CASSVRAGVGTEAFF. DNA for the CDR3: TGTGCCAGCAGTGTGAGGGCGGGAGTTGGCACTGAAGCTTTCTTT.

This clonotype was seen only a few times. The rearrangement links TRBV6-5 to TRBJ2-7; 7 nucleotides line up with TRBD1. The end of the DNA is better explained by TRBJ2-1, so the J call may be wrong. Germline V gene sequence: CDR1 MNHEY, CDR2 SVGAGI. The CDR3 is made up of 13 amino acids. The CDR3 loop reads CASSTGTVNEQFF. CDR3 DNA: TGTGCCAGCAGTACTGGGACAGTGAATGAGCAGTTCTTC.

This clonotype has a count of ten or more. The chain joins TRBV5-1 to TRBJ2-7, with TRBD2 as a possible D gene (6 bases). From germline, CDR1 is SGHRS and CDR2 YFSETQ. The CDR3 is made up of 14 amino acids. Between the trimmed V and J ends, which lost 4 bases and 0 bases, there was a span of 11 bases. DNA for the CDR3: TGCGCCAGCAGCCCCGACGGGAGCTCCTACGAGCAGTACTTC. This sequence encodes CASSPDGSSYEQYF.

The sample holds one count of this clonotype. The rearrangement links TRBV29-1 to TRBJ2-6; TRBD1 is a possible D gene (5 bases). Germline V gene sequence: CDR1 SQVTM, CDR2 ANQGSEA. The V end was cut by 0 bases, the J end by 2 bases, with 14 bases between. The CDR3 spans 17 residues. The CDR3 region is CSVEERSGLAGANVLTF. CDR3 nucleotide sequence: TGCAGCGTTGAAGAAAGGTCAGGGCTAGCTGGGGCCAACGTCCTGACTTTC.

The table lists this clonotype with a few counts. The rearrangement uses TRBV7-8 and TRBJ2-7, with D perhaps matching TRBD1 or TRBD2 (5 bases each). CDR3 length equals 14 residues. Germline CDR1 reads SGHVS; CDR2 reads FQNEAQ. Trimming cost V 5 bases and J 4 bases, with 15 bases left between them. CDR3 protein: CASSPPGTFYEQYF. The CDR3, as DNA: TGTGCCAGCAGCCCCCCCGGGACCTTTTACGAGCAGTACTTC.

This chain joins TRBV28 and TRBJ2-7; D is uncertain. Germline CDR1 and CDR2: MDHEN and SYDVKM. The CDR3 extends over 13 amino acids. V lost 2 bases, J lost 1 base, and 6 bases lay in between. CDR3 sequence reads: CASSLKISYEQYF. The CDR3 DNA follows: TGTGCCAGCAGTTTAAAAATATCCTACGAGCAGTACTTC.

The CDR3, as DNA: TGTGCCAGCAGCGGATTGGGGACAGAAAATTCACCCCTCCACTTT. It specifies CASSGLGTENSPLHF. This chain connects TRBV7-9 to TRBJ1-6, with TRBD1 matching over 7 bases. The CDR3 loop spans 15 amino acids. V lost 5 bases, J lost 7 bases, and 8 bases stayed unmatched. In germline, CDR1 is SEHNR, CDR2 FQNEAQ (reference sequence).

The chain recombines TRBV2 with TRBJ1-5; D possibly corresponds to TRBD1 (5 bases). CDR1 is SNHLY, CDR2 FYNNEI, per germline. The CDR3 spans 15 residues. V lost 6 bases, J lost 1 base, and 13 bases lay in between. The CDR3 region has the DNA TGTGCCAGCAGAGCCCGGGACGGAAGCAATCAGCCCCAGCATTTT. Translating it yields CASRARDGSNQPQHF. The variable domain in full, completed from reference TRBV2 and TRBJ1-5, reads EPEVTQTPSHQVTQMGQEVILRCVPISNHLYFYWYRQILGQKVEFLVSFYNNEISEKSEIFDDQFSVERPDGSNFTLKIRSTKLEDSAMYFCASRARDGSNQPQHFGDGTRLSIL.